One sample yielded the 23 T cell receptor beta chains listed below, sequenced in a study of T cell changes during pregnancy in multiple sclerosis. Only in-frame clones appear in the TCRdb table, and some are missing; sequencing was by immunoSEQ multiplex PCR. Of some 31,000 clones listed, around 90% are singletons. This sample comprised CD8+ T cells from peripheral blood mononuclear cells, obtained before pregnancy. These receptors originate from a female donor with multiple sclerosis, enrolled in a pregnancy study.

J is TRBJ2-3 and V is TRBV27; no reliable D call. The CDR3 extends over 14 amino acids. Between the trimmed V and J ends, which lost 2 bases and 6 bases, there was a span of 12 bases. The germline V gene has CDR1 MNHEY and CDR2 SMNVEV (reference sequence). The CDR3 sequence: CASSLRSSPDTQYF. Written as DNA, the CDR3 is TGTGCCAGCAGTTTAAGATCCAGTCCGGATACGCAGTATTTT.

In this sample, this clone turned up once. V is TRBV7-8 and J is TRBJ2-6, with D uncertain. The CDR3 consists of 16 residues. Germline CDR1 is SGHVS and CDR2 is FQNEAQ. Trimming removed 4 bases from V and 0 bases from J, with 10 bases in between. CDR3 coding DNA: TGTGCCAGCAGCTCCCCTTTAAACTCTGGGGCCAACGTCCTGACTTTC. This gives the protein CASSSPLNSGANVLTF.

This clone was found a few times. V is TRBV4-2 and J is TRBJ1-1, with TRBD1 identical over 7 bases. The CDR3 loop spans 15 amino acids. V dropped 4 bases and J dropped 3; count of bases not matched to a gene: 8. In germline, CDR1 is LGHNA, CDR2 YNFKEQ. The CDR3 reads CASSRRMQGDTEAFF. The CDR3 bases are TGTGCCAGCAGCCGCCGCATGCAGGGGGACACTGAAGCTTTCTTT.

The CDR3 sequence is CASGTSGSKTLFF. The CDR3 DNA reads as TGTGCCAGCGGGACTAGCGGGAGTAAGACGCTCTTCTTC. The rearrangement links TRBV28 to TRBJ2-1, with 14 positions matching TRBD2. Germline V gene sequence: CDR1 MDHEN, CDR2 SYDVKM. The CDR3 covers 13 residues. V was clipped by 8 bases and J by 16 bases; unmatched bases: 10.

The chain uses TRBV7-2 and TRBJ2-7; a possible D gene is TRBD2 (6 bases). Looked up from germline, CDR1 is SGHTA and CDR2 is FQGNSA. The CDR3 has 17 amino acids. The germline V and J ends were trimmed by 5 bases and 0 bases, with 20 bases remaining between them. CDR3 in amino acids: CASSLVIFAGNSYEQYF. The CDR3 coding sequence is TGTGCCAGCAGCCTGGTGATATTTGCGGGGAACTCCTACGAGCAGTACTTC.

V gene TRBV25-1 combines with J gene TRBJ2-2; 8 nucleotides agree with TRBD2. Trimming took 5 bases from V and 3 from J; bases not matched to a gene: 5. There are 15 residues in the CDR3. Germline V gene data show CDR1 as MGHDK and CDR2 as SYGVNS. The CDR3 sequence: CASSRRGADTGELFF. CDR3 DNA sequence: TGTGCCAGCAGTAGGCGGGGGGCGGACACCGGGGAGCTGTTTTTT.

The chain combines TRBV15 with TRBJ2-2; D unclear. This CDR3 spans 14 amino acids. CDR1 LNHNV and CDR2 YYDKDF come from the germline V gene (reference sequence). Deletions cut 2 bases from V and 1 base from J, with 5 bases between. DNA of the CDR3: TGTGCCACCAGCAGACTAGAGAACACCGGGGAGCTGTTTTTT. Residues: CATSRLENTGELFF.

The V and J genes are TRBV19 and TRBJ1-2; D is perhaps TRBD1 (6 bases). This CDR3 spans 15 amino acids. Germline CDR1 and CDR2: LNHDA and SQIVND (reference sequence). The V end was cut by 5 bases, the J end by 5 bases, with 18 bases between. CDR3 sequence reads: CASSPPDSVDYGYTF. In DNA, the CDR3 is TGTGCCAGTAGTCCCCCGGACAGCGTCGATTATGGCTACACCTTC.

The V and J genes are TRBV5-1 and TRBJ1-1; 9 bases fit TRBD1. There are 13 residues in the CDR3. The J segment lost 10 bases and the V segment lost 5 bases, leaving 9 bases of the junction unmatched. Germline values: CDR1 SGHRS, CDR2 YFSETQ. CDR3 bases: TGCGCCAGCAGTCCGGGACAGGGCCTGGGAGCTTTCTTT. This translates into CASSPGQGLGAFF.

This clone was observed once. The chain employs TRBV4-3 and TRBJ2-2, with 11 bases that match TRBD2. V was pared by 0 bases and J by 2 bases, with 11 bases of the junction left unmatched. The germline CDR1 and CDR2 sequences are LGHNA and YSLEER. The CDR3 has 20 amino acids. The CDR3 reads CASSQDAPWLAGGNTGELFF. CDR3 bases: TGCGCCAGCAGCCAAGACGCCCCCTGGCTAGCGGGGGGAAACACCGGGGAGCTGTTTTTT.

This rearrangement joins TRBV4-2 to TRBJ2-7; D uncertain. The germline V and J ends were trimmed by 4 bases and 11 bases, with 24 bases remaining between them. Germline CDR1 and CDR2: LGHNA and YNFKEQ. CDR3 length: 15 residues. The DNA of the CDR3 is TGTGCCAGCAGCCCGGCGGTACAATTGGCCGGCGTAGAGTACTTC. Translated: CASSPAVQLAGVEYF.

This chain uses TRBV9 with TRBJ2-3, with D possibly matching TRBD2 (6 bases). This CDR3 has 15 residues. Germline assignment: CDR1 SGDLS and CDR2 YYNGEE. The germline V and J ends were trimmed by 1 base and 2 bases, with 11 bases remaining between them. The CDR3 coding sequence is TGTGCCAGCAGCGTATCCGGCGGGGTCACAGATACGCAGTATTTT. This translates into CASSVSGGVTDTQYF.

The DNA of the CDR3 is TGTGCCAGTAGTCCGGGACTCATTTACAATGAGCAGTTCTTC. It translates to CASSPGLIYNEQFF. The genes are TRBV19 and TRBJ2-1, with D perhaps matching TRBD2 (6 bases). The V end lost 5 bases, the J end lost 4 bases, and 12 bases lay between the germline ends. Germline V gene sequence: CDR1 LNHDA, CDR2 SQIVND (reference sequence). The CDR3 totals 14 residues.

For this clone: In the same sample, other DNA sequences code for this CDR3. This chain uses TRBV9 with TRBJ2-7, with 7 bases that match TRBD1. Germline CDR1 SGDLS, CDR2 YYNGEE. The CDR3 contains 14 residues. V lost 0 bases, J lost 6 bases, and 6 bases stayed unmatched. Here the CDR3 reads CASSVAYRGAEQYF. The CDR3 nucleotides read TGTGCCAGCAGCGTAGCTTACAGGGGCGCCGAGCAGTACTTC.

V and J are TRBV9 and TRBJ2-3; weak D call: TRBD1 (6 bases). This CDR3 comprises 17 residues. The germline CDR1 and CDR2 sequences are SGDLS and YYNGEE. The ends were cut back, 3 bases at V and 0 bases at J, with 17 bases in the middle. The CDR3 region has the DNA TGTGCCAGCAGCGCCGGGCCCGGGACATCTAGCACAGATACGCAGTATTTT. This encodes CASSAGPGTSSTDTQYF.

CDR3 DNA sequence: TGCGCCAGCAGCTTGTCATCGGGGGGGCCTCGTGAGCAGTTCTTC. It encodes CASSLSSGGPREQFF. This chain connects TRBV5-1 to TRBJ2-1, with 8 bases lining up with TRBD2. The CDR3 runs to 15 residues. With 1 base clipped from V and 9 bases from J, the junction kept 9 bases outside the gene matches. Germline lookup yields CDR1 SGHRS and CDR2 YFSETQ. Filled out from reference TRBV5-1 and TRBJ2-1, the complete variable domain reads KAGVTQTPRYLIKTRGQQVTLSCSPISGHRSVSWYQQTPGQGLQFLFEYFSETQRNKGNFPGRFSGRQFSNSRSEMNVSTLELGDSALYLCASSLSSGGPREQFFGPGTRLTVL.

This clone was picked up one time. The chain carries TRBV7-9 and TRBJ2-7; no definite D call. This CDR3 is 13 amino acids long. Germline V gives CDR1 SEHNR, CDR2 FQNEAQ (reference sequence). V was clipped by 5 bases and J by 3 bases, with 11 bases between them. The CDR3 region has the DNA TGTGCCAGCAGCCCTCGCGGCGACTACGAGCAGTACTTC. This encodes CASSPRGDYEQYF.

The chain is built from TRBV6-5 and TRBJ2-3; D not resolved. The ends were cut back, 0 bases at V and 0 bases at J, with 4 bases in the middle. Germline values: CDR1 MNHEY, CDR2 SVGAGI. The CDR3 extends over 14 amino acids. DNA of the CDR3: TGTGCCAGCAGTTACTCCCCTAGCACAGATACGCAGTATTTT. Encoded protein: CASSYSPSTDTQYF.

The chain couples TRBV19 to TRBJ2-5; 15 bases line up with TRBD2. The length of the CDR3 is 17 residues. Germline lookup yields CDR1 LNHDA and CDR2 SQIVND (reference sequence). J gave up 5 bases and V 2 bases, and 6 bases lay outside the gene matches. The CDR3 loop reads CASSIKGTSGGRETQYF. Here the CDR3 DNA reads TGTGCCAGTAGTATAAAAGGGACTAGCGGGGGGCGGGAGACCCAGTACTTC.

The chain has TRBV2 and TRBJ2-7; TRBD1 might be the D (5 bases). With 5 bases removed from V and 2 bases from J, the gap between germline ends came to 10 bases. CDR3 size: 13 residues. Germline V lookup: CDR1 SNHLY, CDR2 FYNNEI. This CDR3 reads CASSLDSPYEQYF. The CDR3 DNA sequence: TGTGCCAGCAGTCTTGACAGCCCCTACGAGCAGTACTTC.

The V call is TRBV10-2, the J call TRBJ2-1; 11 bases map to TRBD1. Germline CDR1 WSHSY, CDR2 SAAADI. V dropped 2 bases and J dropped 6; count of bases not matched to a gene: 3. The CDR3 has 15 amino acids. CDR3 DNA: TGCGCCAGCAGTGAGATTGGGACAGGGGGCAATGAGCAGTTCTTC. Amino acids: CASSEIGTGGNEQFF.

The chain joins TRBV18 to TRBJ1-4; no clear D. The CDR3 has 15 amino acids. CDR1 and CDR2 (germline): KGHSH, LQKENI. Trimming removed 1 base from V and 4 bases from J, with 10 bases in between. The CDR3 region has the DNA TGTGCCAGCTCACCACTTTCCCACAATAATGAAAAACTGTTTTTT. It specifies CASSPLSHNNEKLFF.

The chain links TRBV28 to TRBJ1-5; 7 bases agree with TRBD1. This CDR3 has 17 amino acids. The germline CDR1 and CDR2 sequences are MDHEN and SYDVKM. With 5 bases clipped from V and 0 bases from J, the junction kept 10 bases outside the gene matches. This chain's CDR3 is CASSGQETGYSNQPQHF. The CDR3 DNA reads TGTGCCAGCAGTGGACAGGAGACAGGTTATAGCAATCAGCCCCAGCATTTT.